This paragraph covers one TCR beta chain sequence. The data were obtained in a study of beta chain features in type 1 diabetes. cDNA synthesis used the whole RNA isolate, giving expressed TCRB sequences. Libraries were prepared by immunoSEQ multiplex PCR; TCRdb keeps only in-frame clonotypes and omits some of them. The sample carries tens of thousands of clones, 60% to 75% recorded once. Germline V lookup: CDR1 KGHSH, CDR2 LQKENI. With 1 base clipped from V and 0 bases from J, the junction kept 2 bases outside the gene matches. The CDR3 covers 16 residues. The material sequenced was Tregs from blood. J is TRBJ2-7 and V is TRBV18; 11 bases line up with TRBD2. This TCR derives from a middle-aged woman in good health. As DNA, the CDR3 is TGTGCCAGCTCACCACTCACTAGCGGGAGCTCCTACGAGCAGTACTTC. It encodes CASSPLTSGSSYEQYF.